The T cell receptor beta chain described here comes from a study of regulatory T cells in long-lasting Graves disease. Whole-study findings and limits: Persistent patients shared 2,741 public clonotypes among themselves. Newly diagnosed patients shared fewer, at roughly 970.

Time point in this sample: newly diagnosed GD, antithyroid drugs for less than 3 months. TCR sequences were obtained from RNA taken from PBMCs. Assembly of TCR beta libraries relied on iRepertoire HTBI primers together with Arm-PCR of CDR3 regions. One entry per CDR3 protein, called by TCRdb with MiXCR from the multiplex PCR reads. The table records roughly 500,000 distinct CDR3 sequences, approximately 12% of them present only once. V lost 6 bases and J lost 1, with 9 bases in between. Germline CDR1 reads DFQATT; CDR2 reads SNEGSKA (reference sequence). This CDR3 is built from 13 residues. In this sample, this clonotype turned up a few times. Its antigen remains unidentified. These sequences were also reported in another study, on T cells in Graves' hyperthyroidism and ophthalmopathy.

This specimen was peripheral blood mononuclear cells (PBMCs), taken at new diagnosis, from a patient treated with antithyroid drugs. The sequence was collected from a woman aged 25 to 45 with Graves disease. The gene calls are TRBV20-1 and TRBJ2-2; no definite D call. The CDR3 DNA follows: TGCAGTGCCACCCAGCGGAACACCGGGGAGCTGTTTTTT. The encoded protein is CSATQRNTGELFF.